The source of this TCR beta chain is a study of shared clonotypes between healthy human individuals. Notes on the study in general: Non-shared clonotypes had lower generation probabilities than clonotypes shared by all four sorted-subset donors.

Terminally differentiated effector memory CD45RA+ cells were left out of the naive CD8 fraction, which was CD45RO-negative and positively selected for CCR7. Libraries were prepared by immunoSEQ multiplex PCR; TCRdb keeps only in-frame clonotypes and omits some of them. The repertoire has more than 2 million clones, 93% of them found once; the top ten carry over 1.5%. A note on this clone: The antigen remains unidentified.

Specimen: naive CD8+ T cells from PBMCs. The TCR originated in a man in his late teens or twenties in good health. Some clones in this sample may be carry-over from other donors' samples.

The CDR3 coding sequence is TGTGCCAGCCCCCCCCTCGGGACAGGAACTAACACTGAAGCTTTCTTT. It specifies CASPPLGTGTNTEAFF. This chain uses TRBV28 with TRBJ1-1, with TRBD1 identical over 8 bases. V was clipped by 8 bases and J by 2 bases; unmatched bases: 13. Germline V gene data show CDR1 as MDHEN and CDR2 as SYDVKM. CDR3 length equals 16 residues.